The 27 T cell receptor beta chains reported below all come from one sample, sequenced in a study of OX40 agonist ivuxolimab in advanced cancers. TCRdb's table, derived via immunoSEQ multiplex PCR, lists solely in-frame clones and lacks some. The table records 85,000 to 120,000 clones, approximately 90% of them present only once. This specimen consisted of CD4+ or CD8+ T cells sorted from blood, obtained in a trial of the OX40 agonist ivuxolimab. The receptors were gathered from an adult with an advanced solid tumor such as melanoma, head and neck, liver or kidney cancer.

The V call is TRBV7-9, the J call TRBJ2-3; 7 nucleotides agree with TRBD1. The CDR3 runs 17 residues. Trimming took 3 bases from V and 6 from J; bases not matched to a gene: 15. In germline, CDR1 is SEHNR, CDR2 FQNEAQ (reference sequence). The CDR3 protein is CASSLGQRQGYIDTQYF. CDR3 bases: TGTGCCAGCAGCTTGGGGCAACGACAGGGATATATCGATACGCAGTATTTT.

The rearrangement uses TRBV2 and TRBJ1-1; D gene ambiguous. Germline V CDR1 and CDR2: SNHLY, FYNNEI. The CDR3 totals 12 residues. With 5 bases removed from V and 4 bases from J, the gap between germline ends came to 8 bases. CDR3 in amino acids: CASSPDSTEAFF. The CDR3 DNA reads as TGTGCCAGCAGTCCCGATTCCACTGAAGCTTTCTTT.

The chain couples TRBV7-2 to TRBJ1-1, with D unresolved. Trimming took 1 base from V and 1 from J, leaving 4 bases between them. This CDR3 has 13 amino acids. Germline loops: CDR1 SGHTA, CDR2 FQGNSA. The CDR3 reads CASSLGRNTEAFF. CDR3 DNA sequence: TGTGCCAGCAGCTTAGGCCGGAACACTGAAGCTTTCTTT.

J is TRBJ2-1 and V is TRBV7-2; 11 bases agree with TRBD2. Trimming cost V 5 bases and J 12 bases; bases outside gene matches: 12. The CDR3 has 15 residues. Germline V lookup: CDR1 SGHTA, CDR2 FQGNSA. CDR3 region: CASSRQGLAEMVQFF. CDR3 in DNA: TGTGCCAGCAGCCGACAGGGACTAGCGGAAATGGTGCAGTTCTTC.

This chain connects TRBV7-9 to TRBJ2-1, with D perhaps matching TRBD2 (5 bases). CDR3 length equals 12 residues. CDR1 is SEHNR and CDR2 is FQNEAQ in the germline V gene (reference sequence). V was cut by 6 bases and J by 7 bases, with 10 bases left in between. The CDR3 region has the DNA TGTGCCAGCAGTCCCGGGGTGAATGAGCAGTTCTTC. Translation: CASSPGVNEQFF. Together with reference TRBV7-9 and TRBJ2-1, the CDR3 gives the full variable domain: DTGVSQNPRHKITKRGQNVTFRCDPISEHNRLYWYRQTLGQGPEFLTYFQNEAQLEKSRLLSDRFSAERPKGSFSTLEIQRTEQGDSAMYLCASSPGVNEQFFGPGTRLTVL.

The chain joins TRBV15 to TRBJ1-2; D is possibly TRBD1 (6 bases). Trimming removed 4 bases at V and 6 bases at J, with 18 bases between. CDR1 and CDR2 from the germline V gene are LNHNV and YYDKDF (reference sequence). The CDR3 sequence is 15 residues long. The CDR3 region is CATSTRQEAFHGYTF. The CDR3 coding sequence is TGTGCCACCAGCACCAGACAGGAGGCATTTCATGGCTACACCTTC.

The chain links TRBV2 to TRBJ1-5; D may be TRBD1 (5 bases). V dropped 11 bases and J dropped 1 base, with 15 bases sitting between them. CDR1 and CDR2 from the germline V gene are SNHLY and FYNNEI. The length of the CDR3 is 14 residues. The CDR3 DNA is TGTGCCGTAGGTCGGGGGGAGAGCAATCAGCCCCAGCATTTT. This encodes CAVGRGESNQPQHF.

The chain couples TRBV9 to TRBJ2-7, with 8 bases that match TRBD1. Germline assignment: CDR1 SGDLS and CDR2 YYNGEE. The CDR3 totals 13 residues. Unmatched junction bases numbered 7, after V lost 4 bases and J lost 7 bases. Here the CDR3 DNA reads TGTGCCAGCAGCCCGGACAGGGCTGGAGAGCAGTACTTC. It is translated as CASSPDRAGEQYF.

This clone has just one count. The chain has TRBV28 and TRBJ2-7, with D perhaps given as TRBD1 or TRBD2 (5 bases each). From germline, CDR1 is MDHEN and CDR2 SYDVKM. V lost 1 base and J lost 3, with 10 bases in between. There are 14 residues in the CDR3. The CDR3 DNA follows: TGTGCCAGCAGTTTATTAGGGACCCTCTACGAGCAGTACTTC. Amino acids: CASSLLGTLYEQYF.

This clone showed up just a few times. The gene calls are TRBV7-8 and TRBJ2-2, with 8 bases that match TRBD1. From germline, CDR1 is SGHVS and CDR2 FQNEAQ. The CDR3 is made up of 17 amino acids. Losses at the gene ends were 8 bases for V and 0 bases for J; bases not matched to a gene: 11. This CDR3 is CASSPSGGPPNTGELFF. CDR3 nucleotides: TGTGCCAGCTCACCGTCAGGGGGCCCACCGAACACCGGGGAGCTGTTTTTT.

V gene TRBV6-6 combines with J gene TRBJ2-3; 13 bases line up with TRBD2. This CDR3 region has 15 residues. Germline assignment: CDR1 MNHNY and CDR2 SVGAGI (reference sequence). V shed 6 bases, J shed 5 bases, and the junction held 5 bases outside the gene matches. Written as DNA, the CDR3 is TGTGCCAGCAGCCCTCGGACTAGCGGGGGAGATACGCAGTATTTT. Translating gives CASSPRTSGGDTQYF.

CDR3 in DNA: TGTGCCAGCATCACGGAGCGGGCGTCTGGCAAAAACATTCAGTACTTC. This sequence encodes CASITERASGKNIQYF. This rearrangement joins TRBV7-2 to TRBJ2-4; D might be TRBD2 (6 bases). The V gene lost 7 bases and the J gene lost 3 bases, with 19 bases spanning the gap. Per the germline V gene, CDR1 is SGHTA and CDR2 is FQGNSA. The CDR3 has 16 residues.

The chain uses TRBV5-6 and TRBJ2-5; D remains ambiguous. V gave up 2 bases and J gave up 2 bases, with 13 bases separating them. There are 15 residues in the CDR3. Looked up from germline, CDR1 is SGHDT and CDR2 is YYEEEE. CDR3 loop: CASSLYAGPQETQYF. The CDR3 region has the DNA TGTGCCAGCAGCTTATACGCCGGGCCACAAGAGACCCAGTACTTC.

V usage is TRBV30 and J usage is TRBJ2-5; D is unresolved. The germline CDR1 and CDR2 sequences are GTSNPN and SVGIG (reference sequence). The CDR3 contains 16 residues. Trimming pared 4 bases from V and 1 base from J, leaving 19 bases between. The CDR3 sequence is CAWTAPNSRIQETQYF. CDR3 sequence (DNA): TGTGCCTGGACCGCCCCCAATTCGCGGATCCAAGAGACCCAGTACTTC.

The chain uses TRBV18 and TRBJ1-2, with D maybe TRBD1 (5 bases). The CDR3 runs 17 residues. In germline, CDR1 is KGHSH, CDR2 LQKENI. V was shortened by 6 bases and J by 7 bases, with 27 bases between the two germline ends. DNA of the CDR3: TGTGCCAGCTCTCCCTCGGCCTCTCCCTACGGGGCTTTTGGCTACACCTTC. This translates into CASSPSASPYGAFGYTF.

A remark on this clone: Other DNA sequences from this sample encode an identical CDR3 as well. The chain employs TRBV5-1 and TRBJ1-1; D gene uncertain. The CDR3 sequence is 13 residues long. Germline loops: CDR1 SGHRS, CDR2 YFSETQ. The V end was cut by 4 bases, the J end by 0 bases, with 7 bases between. The CDR3 loop reads CASSLGMNTEAFF. The CDR3 nucleotides are TGCGCCAGCAGCCTGGGGATGAACACTGAAGCTTTCTTT.

The rearrangement joins TRBV7-3 to TRBJ1-6; TRBD1 aligns across 9 bases. The germline V gene encodes CDR1 SGHTA and CDR2 FQGTGA. The CDR3 contains 16 residues. J gave up 6 bases and V 5 bases, and 8 bases lay outside the gene matches. CDR3 sequence: CASSPYRQGGNSPLHF. CDR3 bases: TGTGCCAGCAGCCCCTATCGACAGGGGGGTAATTCACCCCTCCACTTT.

The chain employs TRBV18 and TRBJ2-3; no reliable D call. V was cut by 6 bases and J by 0 bases, with 10 bases left in between. This CDR3 has 14 amino acids. The V gene's germline CDR1 is KGHSH and CDR2 LQKENI. The CDR3 loop reads CASSRSSSTDTQYF. The CDR3 DNA is TGTGCCAGCTCGAGAAGTTCTAGCACAGATACGCAGTATTTT.

This clone turned up a few times. The V call is TRBV5-1, the J call TRBJ2-1; TRBD1 matches at 12 bases. This CDR3 spans 19 amino acids. Germline loops: CDR1 SGHRS, CDR2 YFSETQ. With V trimmed by 4 bases and J by 0 bases, 11 bases remained unmatched. In DNA form, the CDR3 reads TGCGCCAGCAGCCTACTGGGACAGGGGGCTCCCTCCTCCTACAATGAGCAGTTCTTC. Its protein product is CASSLLGQGAPSSYNEQFF. Based on the CDR3 plus reference TRBV5-1 and TRBJ2-1, the full variable domain is KAGVTQTPRYLIKTRGQQVTLSCSPISGHRSVSWYQQTPGQGLQFLFEYFSETQRNKGNFPGRFSGRQFSNSRSEMNVSTLELGDSALYLCASSLLGQGAPSSYNEQFFGPGTRLTVL.

The chain joins TRBV28 to TRBJ1-5; D remains unclear. Trimming shortened V by 6 bases and J by 4 bases, and 7 bases separated the two germline ends. This CDR3 is built from 12 residues. Germline CDR1 is MDHEN and CDR2 is SYDVKM. Written as DNA, the CDR3 is TGTGCCAGCAGCTCGTGGAATCAGCCCCAGCATTTT. It specifies CASSSWNQPQHF.

This clone appeared once. This chain uses TRBV28 with TRBJ1-1, with unresolved D. The CDR3 contains 12 residues. V dropped 7 bases and J dropped 2 bases, with 8 bases sitting between them. Germline lookup yields CDR1 MDHEN and CDR2 SYDVKM. CDR3: CASIWGNTEAFF. CDR3 nucleotides: TGTGCCAGCATCTGGGGAAACACTGAAGCTTTCTTT.

The chain employs TRBV10-3 and TRBJ2-2; D gene unclear. Per the germline V gene, CDR1 is ENHRY and CDR2 is SYGVKD. V gave up 8 bases and J gave up 8 bases, with 15 bases separating them. The CDR3 is 13 residues long. The CDR3 reads CAIAPSLPGELFF. In DNA form, the CDR3 reads TGTGCCATCGCCCCTTCTTTACCGGGGGAGCTGTTTTTT.

V gene TRBV4-2 combines with J gene TRBJ2-3, with TRBD2 identical over 10 bases. The CDR3 sequence is 17 residues long. CDR1 is LGHNA, CDR2 YNFKEQ, per germline. The V segment lost 4 bases and the J segment 3 bases; nucleotides outside the gene matches: 10. Written as DNA, the CDR3 is TGTGCCAGCAGCCCCACGGGTAGCGGGGGGAGTACAGATACGCAGTATTTT. This sequence encodes CASSPTGSGGSTDTQYF.

The CDR3: CASSLYRVNEQFF. The CDR3 nucleotides are TGTGCCAGCAGTTTATACAGGGTGAATGAGCAGTTCTTC. The chain carries TRBV28 and TRBJ2-1, with D tentatively TRBD1 (6 bases). Germline assignment: CDR1 MDHEN and CDR2 SYDVKM. With 1 base removed from V and 7 bases from J, the gap between germline ends came to 8 bases. CDR3 length equals 13 residues. Using reference TRBV28 and TRBJ2-1 for the parts outside the CDR3, the full variable domain is DVKVTQSSRYLVKRTGEKVFLECVQDMDHENMFWYRQDPGLGLRLIYFSYDVKMKEKGDIPEGYSVSREKKERFSLILESASTNQTSMYLCASSLYRVNEQFFGPGTRLTVL.

The gene calls are TRBV10-2 and TRBJ1-5, with D unclear. CDR3 length: 13 residues. Between the trimmed V and J ends, which lost 5 bases and 1 base, there was a span of 6 bases. Per the germline V gene, CDR1 is WSHSY and CDR2 is SAAADI. CDR3 residues: CASSWESNQPQHF. The CDR3 DNA follows: TGCGCCAGCAGTTGGGAAAGCAATCAGCCCCAGCATTTT.

The CDR3 bases are TGTGCCACCAGCAGAGATAGGACCGGGAGTTCACCCCTCCACTTT. Translation gives CATSRDRTGSSPLHF. The chain recombines TRBV15 with TRBJ1-6; D gene unclear. CDR3 length: 15 amino acids. V gave up 0 bases and J gave up 9 bases, with 12 bases separating them. Germline V gene sequence: CDR1 LNHNV, CDR2 YYDKDF (reference sequence).

This clone has only one observation. This rearrangement joins TRBV5-6 to TRBJ2-3; TRBD1 aligns across 9 bases. The germline gives CDR1 SGHDT, CDR2 YYEEEE. V shed 3 bases, J shed 0 bases, and the junction held 5 bases outside the gene matches. CDR3 size: 16 residues. CDR3 amino acids: CASSSLGTGSTDTQYF. CDR3 nucleotide sequence: TGTGCCAGCAGCTCGCTCGGGACAGGGAGCACAGATACGCAGTATTTT.